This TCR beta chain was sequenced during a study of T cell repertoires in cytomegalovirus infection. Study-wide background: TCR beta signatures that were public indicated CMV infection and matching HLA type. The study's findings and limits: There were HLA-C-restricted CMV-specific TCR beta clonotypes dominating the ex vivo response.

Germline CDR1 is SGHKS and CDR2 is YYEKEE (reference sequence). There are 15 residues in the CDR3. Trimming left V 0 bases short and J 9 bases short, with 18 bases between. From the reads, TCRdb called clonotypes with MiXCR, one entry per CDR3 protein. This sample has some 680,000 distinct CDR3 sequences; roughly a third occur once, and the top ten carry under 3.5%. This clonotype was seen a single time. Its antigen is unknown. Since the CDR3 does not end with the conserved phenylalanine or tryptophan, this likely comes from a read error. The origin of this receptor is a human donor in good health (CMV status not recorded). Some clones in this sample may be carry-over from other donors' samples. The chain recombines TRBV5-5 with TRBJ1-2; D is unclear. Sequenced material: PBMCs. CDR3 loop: CASSLGALGRYSYTL. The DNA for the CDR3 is TGTGCCAGCAGCTTGGGGGCCCTCGGGCGATATAGCTACACCTTA.